This entry is about one TCR beta chain. The CDR3 runs 15 residues. Germline CDR1 is SGDLS and CDR2 is YYNGEE. With 4 bases removed from V and 7 bases from J, the gap between germline ends came to 18 bases. The data were taken from a study of blood T cell repertoires in COVID-19. On the study more broadly: Acute-phase and convalescent COVID-19 samples originated in the United States, Italy and Spain. In each case, the material was cDNA or gDNA derived from T cells, B-cell-depleted T cells, or PBMCs.

Authors' data handling: Reference gene primer amplification gave nucleated cell count estimates. This table comes from immunoSEQ multiplex PCR, and its TCRdb copy is limited to in-frame clones, with some not included. The V and J calls and clone size come from that table; D and trimming were worked out from the DNA. The sample carries about 110,000 clones, around 80% recorded once. This TCR came from a human donor in a cohort sampled during active or convalescent COVID-19. Sequencing was performed on peripheral blood. The chain recombines TRBV9 with TRBJ2-1, with D possibly being TRBD1 (6 bases). The CDR3 here is CASSPTDRLSNEQFF. The CDR3 DNA sequence: TGTGCCAGCAGCCCAACGGACAGACTCAGTAATGAGCAGTTCTTC.